This T cell receptor beta chain was obtained from a study of cytomegalovirus exposure and HLA in healthy donors. V was pared by 4 bases and J by 4 bases, with 7 bases between. This CDR3 region has 12 residues. Germline values: CDR1 SGHAT, CDR2 FQNNGV. A multiplex PCR was run with 60 Vbeta primers and 13 Jbeta primers. TCRdb keeps only in-frame clones here, not all; method: immunoSEQ multiplex PCR. Here the sample table reports about 120,000 clones. The sequence was obtained from a young man in good health and CMV-seronegative. This rearrangement joins TRBV11-2 to TRBJ1-1; D not certain. Sequencing was carried out using PBMCs. The CDR3 coding sequence is TGTGCCAGCAGCTCCGGAGGCACTGAAGCTTTCTTT. It is translated as CASSSGGTEAFF.